A single TCR beta chain is shown here with its context. Its antigen is still unknown. The sample originates from a study of vaccination and CD4 T cells after COVID-19. Treatment of the sample: approximately nine-day PBMC culture with coronavirus spike peptide pools or control peptides (ViraFEST assay). ViraFEST used peptide pools to expand antigen-specific T cells and subsequently sequenced their TCRs. PBMCs, plated at a few million per well, were grown in the presence of roughly 9.5 IU/ml IL-2 and 10 ug/ml peptide pools. An Oncomine TCR Beta short-read assay was used to sequence the DNA from cultured CD4+ T cells. From the PCR reads, TCRdb called clonotypes with MiXCR, one entry per CDR3 protein. The data contain around 11,000 distinct CDR3 sequences, under 70% of them seen just once; the ten biggest clones take up 20% to 25%. CDR1 SGHVS and CDR2 FNYEAQ come from the germline V gene. V was clipped by 4 bases and J by 8 bases, with 21 bases between them. The CDR3 totals 16 residues.

This TCR came from a human donor who had recovered from COVID-19. The specimen sequenced was CD4+ T cells from blood, cultured in vitro. V gene TRBV7-6 combines with J gene TRBJ2-1; D unclear. CDR3 DNA: TGTGCCAGCAGCTACCGTGGGTGGGCGGCCTGGGATGAGCAGTTCTTC. Protein: CASSYRGWAAWDEQFF.